These 13 T cell receptor beta chains were sequenced from one sample in a study of shared clonotypes between healthy human individuals. TCRdb's copy holds only in-frame clones and misses some; the assay was immunoSEQ multiplex PCR. The sample lists about 380,000 clones, around 96% occurring once. The sequenced sample was memory CD8+ T cells sorted from blood. Described subset: CD45RO+ cells pooled with CCR7-negative TemRA cells. These receptor sequences come from a man aged 25-45 years in good health.

This clone came up once. The chain links TRBV4-1 to TRBJ1-5; perhaps TRBD1 as D (5 bases). V lost 0 bases and J lost 4, with 10 bases in between. CDR3 length: 15 residues. Looked up from germline, CDR1 is MGHRA and CDR2 is YSYEKL. The CDR3 region is CASSQDIQGNQPQHF. The CDR3 DNA reads TGCGCCAGCAGCCAAGATATTCAGGGTAATCAGCCCCAGCATTTT.

The rearrangement uses TRBV5-5 and TRBJ1-1; D is possibly TRBD1 (5 bases). The CDR3 has 16 amino acids. V gave up 7 bases and J gave up 2 bases, with 21 bases separating them. The V gene's germline CDR1 is SGHKS and CDR2 YYEKEE (reference sequence). For the CDR3, the DNA is TGTGCCAGCCGCTCCGCTTTAGGGGCCGGAAACACTGAAGCTTTCTTT. It translates to CASRSALGAGNTEAFF. Based on the CDR3 plus reference TRBV5-5 and TRBJ1-1, the full variable domain is DAGVTQSPTHLIKTRGQQVTLRCSPISGHKSVSWYQQVLGQGPQFIFQYYEKEERGRGNFPDRFSARQFPNYSSELNVNALLLGDSALYLCASRSALGAGNTEAFFGQGTRLTVV.

This sequence joins TRBV6-1 and TRBJ2-7; the match to TRBD1 covers 9 bases. This CDR3 has 15 amino acids. Germline lookup yields CDR1 MNHNS and CDR2 SASEGT. V gave up 3 bases and J gave up 4 bases; unmatched junction bases: 7. The CDR3 loop is CASSDGGTGYYEQYF. CDR3 nucleotide sequence: TGTGCCAGCAGTGATGGGGGGACAGGGTATTACGAGCAGTACTTC.

A word on this clone: A read error may produce the germline difference seen at one junction end. This chain uses TRBV20-1 with TRBJ2-1, with D maybe TRBD2 (6 bases). Germline CDR1 reads DFQATT; CDR2 reads SNEGSKA (reference sequence). This CDR3 spans 10 amino acids. DNA for the CDR3: TGCAGTGCCCGGGACTCCACTGTGCTCTTC. It is translated as CSARDSTVLF.

The chain employs TRBV27 and TRBJ2-7, with D possibly TRBD1 on 6 matching bases. The CDR3 sequence is 13 residues long. The V gene's germline CDR1 is MNHEY and CDR2 SMNVEV (reference sequence). V lost 3 bases to trimming and J lost 7 bases, with 13 bases between them. The CDR3 loop is CASSFGDRGEQYF. As DNA, the CDR3 is TGTGCCAGCAGTTTTGGGGATAGGGGGGAGCAGTACTTC.

This clone was found once. This chain connects TRBV28 to TRBJ1-2; 11 bases map to TRBD1. The CDR3 contains 15 residues. CDR1 and CDR2 from the germline V gene are MDHEN and SYDVKM. V dropped 6 bases and J dropped 6; count of bases not matched to a gene: 9. CDR3 residues: CASRGPGTGGDGYTF. The CDR3 DNA reads as TGTGCCAGCAGAGGACCCGGGACAGGGGGGGATGGCTACACCTTC.

The J gene is TRBJ2-5, the V gene TRBV29-1; TRBD2 is a possible D gene (6 bases). Between the trimmed V and J ends, which lost 8 bases and 7 bases, there was a span of 17 bases. CDR1 and CDR2 (germline): SQVTM, ANQGSEA. This CDR3 has 12 residues. CDR3 nucleotides: TGCAGCCCTCTAGCGCCGGAAGGGACCCAGTACTTC. Residues: CSPLAPEGTQYF.

This chain joins TRBV5-1 and TRBJ2-1; D possibly corresponds to TRBD2 (6 bases). Trimming took 0 bases from V and 4 from J, leaving 8 bases between them. The CDR3 is made up of 14 amino acids. Germline loops: CDR1 SGHRS, CDR2 YFSETQ. The CDR3 nucleotides read TGCGCCAGCAGCTTGGCGGGAGTGTACAATGAGCAGTTCTTC. It yields the protein CASSLAGVYNEQFF.

The chain combines TRBV14 with TRBJ2-1, with 7 bases matching TRBD1. The CDR3 has 15 residues. CDR1 is SGHDN, CDR2 FVKESK, per germline. V gave up 4 bases and J gave up 2 bases; unmatched junction bases: 5. The CDR3 spells CASSPPGTAYNEQFF. As DNA, the CDR3 is TGTGCCAGCAGCCCTCCCGGGACAGCCTACAATGAGCAGTTCTTC. Full variable domain (outside the CDR3, taken from reference TRBV14 and TRBJ2-1): EAGVTQFPSHSVIEKGQTVTLRCDPISGHDNLYWYRRVMGKEIKFLLHFVKESKQDESGMPNNRFLAERTGGTYSTLKVQPAELEDSGVYFCASSPPGTAYNEQFFGPGTRLTVL.

The chain uses TRBV7-9 and TRBJ2-2, with a tentative D call TRBD2 (5 bases). Trimming pared 6 bases from V and 4 bases from J, leaving 12 bases between. The germline V gene encodes CDR1 SEHNR and CDR2 FQNEAQ (reference sequence). This CDR3 region has 14 residues. This chain's CDR3 is CASRGLGSTGELFF. As DNA, the CDR3 is TGTGCCAGCAGGGGTTTGGGGAGCACCGGGGAGCTGTTTTTT.

This clone was seen only once. The chain couples TRBV15 to TRBJ2-3; D perhaps matches TRBD2 (6 bases). Germline CDR1 LNHNV, CDR2 YYDKDF (reference sequence). This CDR3 has 15 residues. Trimming stripped 1 base from V and 6 bases from J, with 14 bases between. CDR3: CATSRGRGGTDTQYF. In DNA form, the CDR3 reads TGTGCCACCAGCAGAGGGAGGGGAGGAACGGATACGCAGTATTTT.

The chain employs TRBV7-2 and TRBJ2-2; no definite D call. Germline CDR1 and CDR2: SGHTA and FQGNSA. Trimming took off 6 bases at V and 2 bases at J, with 4 bases between the two ends. The CDR3 covers 12 residues. CDR3 region: CASSKNTGELFF. CDR3 DNA: TGTGCCAGCAGTAAAAACACCGGGGAGCTGTTTTTT.

This chain joins TRBV13 and TRBJ2-5; TRBD1 aligns across 10 bases. Germline V gene data show CDR1 as PRHDT and CDR2 as FYEKMQ (reference sequence). The CDR3 totals 24 residues. With V trimmed by 5 bases and J by 2 bases, 32 bases remained unmatched. CDR3 amino acids: CASSRQGAGFFSVPRDPEQETQYF. The CDR3 DNA is TGTGCCAGCAGCCGACAGGGGGCAGGGTTTTTCTCAGTACCAAGAGACCCAGAACAAGAGACCCAGTACTTC.